This T cell receptor beta chain emerged from a study of metastatic and nonmetastatic thyroid tumors. Across the study: Repertoires from blood and tumor or nodule tissue of malignant and benign thyroid patients were compared. Notes on the study in general: Benign nodules reportedly had significantly lower TCR beta diversity than malignant thyroid tumors in blood and tumor.

Prior to thyroid surgery, none of the patients had received any treatment. Comments on this clone: Antigen unknown.

CDR3 length: 13 amino acids. Germline V gene data show CDR1 as MDHEN and CDR2 as SYDVKM. Deletions cut 8 bases from V and 2 bases from J, with 13 bases between. TCRdb reanalyzed the PCR reads with MiXCR. The sample lists about 22,000 clones, less than 20% seen once, with roughly 2.8% in the top ten. The receptor was isolated from a male donor with papillary thyroid cancer or a benign thyroid nodule (not recorded which). Some clones in this sample may be carry-over from other donors' samples. Sequences were obtained from adjacent normal tissue. V gene TRBV28 combines with J gene TRBJ2-7; the D gene is possibly TRBD1 (6 bases). The CDR3 DNA reads as TGTGCCAGCCGGGACACAATCCCCTACGAGCAGTACTTC. It codes for CASRDTIPYEQYF.